These 18 T cell receptor beta chains originate from one sample sequenced in a study of T cell responses to AZD1222 COVID-19 vaccine. Assay used: immunoSEQ multiplex PCR; TCRdb lists only in-frame clones, some missing. Of under 200,000 clones in the sample, approximately 90% are singletons; the top ten hold 20% to 30%. The specimen was peripheral blood, collected 28 days after the second AZD1222 dose. All receptors come from an adult who received the AZD1222 COVID-19 vaccine.

This chain links TRBV28 with TRBJ1-2; D is undetermined. Between the trimmed V and J ends, which lost 6 bases and 8 bases, there was a span of 16 bases. Germline V gives CDR1 MDHEN, CDR2 SYDVKM. The CDR3 sequence is 13 residues long. CDR3 residues: CASRFTGMEGYTF. DNA for the CDR3: TGTGCCAGCAGATTTACTGGGATGGAAGGCTACACCTTC.

Worth noting for this clone: The same CDR3 can be traced to other DNA sequences in this sample. The chain is built from TRBV7-9 and TRBJ2-7, with 8 bases aligning to TRBD2. V shed 4 bases and J 6 bases; nucleotides not matched to a gene: 5. CDR3 length: 13 residues. The germline V gene encodes CDR1 SEHNR and CDR2 FQNEAQ (reference sequence). The chain's CDR3 is CASSSGLASEQYF. CDR3 in DNA: TGTGCCAGCAGCTCCGGACTAGCCAGCGAGCAGTACTTC.

This sequence joins TRBV6-5 and TRBJ2-7; D is unresolved. V dropped 7 bases and J dropped 2 bases, with 15 bases sitting between them. The V gene's germline CDR1 is MNHEY and CDR2 SVGAGI. The CDR3 totals 14 residues. CDR3 amino acids: CASIPMHSPYEQYF. CDR3 nucleotides: TGTGCCAGCATTCCAATGCACAGCCCCTACGAGCAGTACTTC.

The chain couples TRBV7-2 to TRBJ2-1; 7 nucleotides agree with TRBD2. Germline assignment: CDR1 SGHTA and CDR2 FQGNSA. V was clipped by 5 bases and J by 0 bases; unmatched bases: 10. The CDR3 loop spans 17 amino acids. This CDR3 reads CASSSRLAAPSYNEQFF. CDR3 sequence (DNA): TGTGCCAGCAGCAGCCGTCTAGCGGCCCCCTCCTACAATGAGCAGTTCTTC.

This chain connects TRBV30 to TRBJ2-7; D gene ambiguous. The CDR3 extends over 11 amino acids. Germline-derived CDR1 and CDR2 are GTSNPN and SVGIG (reference sequence). Trimming cost V 3 bases and J 3 bases, with 6 bases left between them. The CDR3 bases are TGTGCCTGGAGCCCGGGCTACGAGCAGTACTTC. Translating gives CAWSPGYEQYF.

The DNA of the CDR3 is TGTGCCAGTAGTGACAGGGTCCGAGTGATGACTGAAGCTTTCTTT. This codes for CASSDRVRVMTEAFF. J is TRBJ1-1 and V is TRBV19; TRBD1 aligns across 7 bases. V shed 5 bases, J shed 5 bases, and the junction held 11 bases outside the gene matches. The CDR3 is 15 residues long. The germline V gene has CDR1 LNHDA and CDR2 SQIVND (reference sequence).

DNA for the CDR3: TGTGCCAGCAGCCCCCCCGGGGCCGCTACGCAGTATTTT. Amino acids: CASSPPGAATQYF. This chain uses TRBV3-1 (or the pseudogene TRBV3-2) with TRBJ2-3; TRBD1 or TRBD2 may be the D gene (5 bases each). Germline V CDR1 and CDR2: LGHDT, YNNKEL (reference sequence). CDR3 length: 13 residues. V lost 4 bases and J lost 8, with 13 bases in between.

The gene calls are TRBV23-1 and TRBJ2-1; D not certain. TRBV23-1 carries the ORF label, with uncertain function. V lost 0 bases, J lost 2 bases, and 11 bases lay in between. The CDR3 has 16 residues. The CDR3, as DNA: TGCGCCAGCAGTCAATCCCTCGGGCCTACCTACAATGAGCAGTTCTTC. It encodes CASSQSLGPTYNEQFF.

The chain is built from TRBV7-2 and TRBJ2-5, with D perhaps given as TRBD1 or TRBD2 (5 bases each). CDR1 and CDR2 (germline): SGHTA, FQGNSA. There are 14 residues in the CDR3. V dropped 4 bases and J dropped 5 bases, with 14 bases sitting between them. In DNA, the CDR3 is TGTGCCAGCAGCTACAAACGGGGCCAGGAGACCCAGTACTTC. It is translated as CASSYKRGQETQYF. Filled out from reference TRBV7-2 and TRBJ2-5, the complete variable domain reads GAGVSQSPSNKVTEKGKDVELRCDPISGHTALYWYRQSLGQGLEFLIYFQGNSAPDKSGLPSDRFSAERTGGSVSTLTIQRTQQEDSAVYLCASSYKRGQETQYFGPGTRLLVL.

The chain employs TRBV5-1 and TRBJ2-3; no clear D. The V gene's germline CDR1 is SGHRS and CDR2 YFSETQ. V was pared by 3 bases and J by 3 bases, with 14 bases between. The CDR3 spans 15 residues. The CDR3 coding sequence is TGCGCCAGCAGCTCGGCCGGGCCCCGGACAGATACGCAGTATTTT. It encodes CASSSAGPRTDTQYF.

The chain has TRBV6-5 and TRBJ2-1, with TRBD2 matching over 7 bases. The germline V gene has CDR1 MNHEY and CDR2 SVGAGI. CDR3 length equals 14 residues. J lost 3 bases, V lost 7 bases, and 6 bases had no gene match. CDR3 loop: CASTRKRDYNEQFF. DNA for the CDR3: TGTGCCAGCACCAGGAAGCGGGACTACAATGAGCAGTTCTTC.

This clone appeared a single time. The CDR3 DNA reads as TGTGCCTGGAGTGCCATGGATCGCCTCGGAAGGAATGAGCAGTTCTTC. It encodes CAWSAMDRLGRNEQFF. This chain joins TRBV30 and TRBJ2-1, with D unclear. In germline, CDR1 is GTSNPN, CDR2 SVGIG (reference sequence). The length of the CDR3 is 16 residues. Deletions cut 1 base from V and 7 bases from J, with 20 bases between.

V gene TRBV19 combines with J gene TRBJ2-7, with D uncertain. Germline values: CDR1 LNHDA, CDR2 SQIVND (reference sequence). Trimming pared 5 bases from V and 6 bases from J, leaving 17 bases between. The CDR3 covers 14 residues. CDR3: CASSPRTELPEQYF. The CDR3 DNA reads TGTGCCAGTAGTCCACGTACGGAACTTCCCGAGCAGTACTTC.

The chain joins TRBV12-3 or TRBV12-4 to TRBJ2-6, with D perhaps matching TRBD1 or TRBD2 (5 bases each). This CDR3 is built from 13 residues. Trimming took off 11 bases at V and 2 bases at J, with 10 bases between the two ends. Here the CDR3 DNA reads TGTGCCGGGGGTAGGACTGGGGCCAACGTCCTGACTTTC. Its protein product is CAGGRTGANVLTF.

The gene calls are TRBV2 and TRBJ2-1; no reliable D call. Trimming removed 6 bases at V and 7 bases at J, with 10 bases between. The CDR3 runs to 12 residues. Germline V gene lookup returns CDR1 SNHLY and CDR2 FYNNEI. CDR3 in amino acids: CASRRVANEQFF. CDR3 bases: TGTGCCAGCAGAAGGGTTGCTAATGAGCAGTTCTTC.

The chain joins TRBV4-3 to TRBJ2-3; D call uncertain. The CDR3 contains 19 residues. V was shortened by 0 bases and J by 4 bases, with 23 bases between the two germline ends. In germline, CDR1 is LGHNA, CDR2 YSLEER. The DNA for the CDR3 is TGCGCCAGCAGCCAAGATCAGAGCGCAGGTCCCGGATGGGCAGATACGCAGTATTTT. Amino acid sequence: CASSQDQSAGPGWADTQYF.

V gene TRBV7-3 combines with J gene TRBJ1-6; 8 bases are a match to TRBD1. The germline V gene encodes CDR1 SGHTA and CDR2 FQGTGA. There are 14 residues in the CDR3. J gave up 7 bases and V 5 bases, and 4 bases lay outside the gene matches. The CDR3 loop reads CASSMTGVNSPLHF. In DNA form, the CDR3 reads TGTGCCAGCAGCATGACAGGGGTGAATTCACCCCTCCACTTT.

This chain connects TRBV7-9 to TRBJ2-2; 9 bases agree with TRBD1. V shed 5 bases and J 8 bases; nucleotides not matched to a gene: 12. This CDR3 spans 16 amino acids. CDR1 is SEHNR and CDR2 is FQNEAQ in the germline V gene (reference sequence). The CDR3 coding sequence is TGTGCCAGCAGCGCCCCGCCGGACAGGGGCGGTGGGGAGCTGTTTTTT. Translation: CASSAPPDRGGGELFF.